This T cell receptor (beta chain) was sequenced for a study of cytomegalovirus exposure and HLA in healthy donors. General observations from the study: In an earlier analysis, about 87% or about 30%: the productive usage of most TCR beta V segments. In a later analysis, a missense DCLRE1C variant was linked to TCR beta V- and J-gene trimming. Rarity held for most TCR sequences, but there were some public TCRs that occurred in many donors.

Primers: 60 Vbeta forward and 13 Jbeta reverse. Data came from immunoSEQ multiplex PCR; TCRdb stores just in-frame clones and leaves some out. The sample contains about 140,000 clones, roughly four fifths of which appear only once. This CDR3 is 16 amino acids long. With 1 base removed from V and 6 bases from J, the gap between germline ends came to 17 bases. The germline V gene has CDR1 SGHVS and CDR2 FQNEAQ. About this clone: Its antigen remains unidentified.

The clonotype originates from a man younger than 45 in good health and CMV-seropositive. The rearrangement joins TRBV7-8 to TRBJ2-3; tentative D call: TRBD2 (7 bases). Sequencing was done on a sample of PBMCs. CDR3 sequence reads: CASSLDGTPGGDTQYF. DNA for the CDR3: TGTGCCAGCAGCTTAGATGGGACCCCGGGGGGCGATACGCAGTATTTT.